Presented here are 26 T cell receptor beta chains from one specimen sequenced in a study of T cell clonality in common variable immunodeficiency. Study results and limitations: In common variable immunodeficiency, TCR beta chains reportedly carried fewer deletions and N-nucleotide insertions.

The assay was immunoSEQ multiplex PCR, and TCRdb's table has in-frame clones only and misses some. This sample carries 20,000 to 30,000 clones, none of them present only once. These receptors' targets are unknown. The sequenced sample consisted of peripheral blood mononuclear cells. The receptor source for this set is a human donor with common variable immunodeficiency.

In the case of this clone: With the read ending 3 residues before the CDR3 end, the germline J gene is used to fill in that end. The V and J genes are TRBV5-1 and TRBJ1-6; 8 bases are a match to TRBD1. Per the germline V gene, CDR1 is SGHRS and CDR2 is YFSETQ. Unmatched junction bases numbered 9, after V lost 4 bases and J lost 9 bases. The CDR3 sequence is 15 residues long. CDR3 DNA, as far as it was read: TGCGCCAGCAGCGCCTCAGGGGGCGACGGTTCACCC. Translated: CASSASGGDGSP. The entire CDR3 sequence reads CASSASGGDGSPLHF.

This clone was detected many times. The read ends 3 residues early relative to the CDR3; the germline J gene fills the gap. This chain uses TRBV7-6 with TRBJ1-2; 8 bases fit TRBD1. J gave up 4 bases and V 1 base, and 2 bases lay outside the gene matches. The CDR3 extends over 14 amino acids. Germline values: CDR1 SGHVS, CDR2 FNYEAQ. The CDR3 is CASSLGTGTYGYTF. The sequenced part of the CDR3 DNA is TGTGCCAGCAGCTTAGGGACAGGGACCTATGGC.

This clone was seen ten or more times. The read ends 3 residues before the CDR3 terminus; that terminus is restored from the germline J gene. This chain connects TRBV20-1 to TRBJ2-2, with D unclear. The V end was cut by 0 bases, the J end by 6 bases, with 11 bases between. Germline V gives CDR1 DFQATT, CDR2 SNEGSKA (reference sequence). This CDR3 comprises 14 residues. CDR3 loop: CSARDQSRAGELFF. Partial CDR3 DNA: TGCAGTGCTAGAGATCAATCCCGCGCCGGGGAG.

This clone occurred a few times. CDR3 loop: CSASEGTGGLKPQHF. The CDR3 bases that were read are TGCAGTGCTAGCGAGGGGACAGGGGGCTTAAAGCCC. The chain couples TRBV20-1 to TRBJ1-5, with TRBD1 identical over 12 bases. Read sequence stops 3 residues before the CDR3 end, and the germline J gene provides the missing end. The CDR3 runs 15 residues. J lost 8 bases, V lost 3 bases, and 8 bases had no gene match. CDR1 is DFQATT, CDR2 SNEGSKA, per germline (reference sequence).

This clone turned up a few times. The read ends 3 residues early relative to the CDR3; the germline J gene fills the gap. The rearrangement uses TRBV2 and TRBJ2-5; 9 nucleotides line up with TRBD2. V lost 7 bases to trimming and J lost 2 bases; unmatched junction nucleotides: 5. CDR1 and CDR2 (germline): SNHLY, FYNNEI. The CDR3 runs 14 residues. The CDR3 loop reads CASTGLAGQETQYF. The CDR3 DNA, read in part, is TGTGCCAGCACGGGACTAGCCGGACAAGAGACC.

As regards this clone: The CDR3 end lies 3 residues beyond the end of the read and is filled in from the germline J gene. The chain joins TRBV19 to TRBJ1-5; 7 positions match TRBD1. This CDR3 comprises 17 residues. The V and J ends lost 3 bases and 2 bases, in that order; junction bases with no gene match: 10. Germline V gene data show CDR1 as LNHDA and CDR2 as SQIVND (reference sequence). The sequenced CDR3 bases are TGTGCCAGTAGTATGGGGCCTACAGGGGTGGGCAATCAGCCC. It codes for CASSMGPTGVGNQP. The CDR3, in full, reads CASSMGPTGVGNQPQHF.

Many counts were recorded for this clone. The CDR3 end lies 3 residues beyond the end of the read and is filled in from the germline J gene. The rearrangement joins TRBV4-1 to TRBJ1-1; TRBD1 might be the D (5 bases). The CDR3 runs 15 residues. The germline CDR1 and CDR2 sequences are MGHRA and YSYEKL. V was cut by 5 bases and J by 5 bases, with 18 bases left in between. The CDR3 is CASSIAGPAETEAFF. The CDR3 DNA, read in part, is TGCGCCAGCAGCATAGCGGGACCCGCGGAAACTGAA.

Note on this clone: The CDR3 end is not reached by the read, which stops 3 residues before it; the germline J gene fills it in. This rearrangement joins TRBV7-6 to TRBJ1-2; D is uncertain. From germline, CDR1 is SGHVS and CDR2 FNYEAQ. V dropped 1 base and J dropped 7 bases, with 13 bases sitting between them. This CDR3 region has 14 residues. The CDR3 bases that were read are TGTGCCAGCAGCTTAGGGCCAGAAGTTCTTGGC. Amino acids: CASSLGPEVLG. In full, the CDR3 reads CASSLGPEVLGYTF.

This clone showed up just a few times. The CDR3 end is not reached by the read, which stops 3 residues before it; the germline J gene fills it in. The V and J genes are TRBV2 and TRBJ2-5, with D perhaps matching TRBD2 (6 bases). The V and J ends lost 5 bases and 7 bases respectively, with 14 bases between them. CDR3 length: 13 amino acids. Germline CDR1 is SNHLY and CDR2 is FYNNEI. CDR3 bases read: TGTGCCAGCAGTTTTGAGGGGCGGGGGACC. Protein: CASSFEGRGT. The CDR3 in its entirety is CASSFEGRGTQYF.

The table lists this clone with a few counts. The read comes to an end 3 residues before the CDR3 does, leaving the germline J gene to fill in the end. V and J are TRBV7-3 and TRBJ2-7; 7 nucleotides agree with TRBD2. The CDR3 consists of 13 residues. Trimming at V came to 5 bases and at J to 6 bases, leaving 7 bases not matched to a gene. Germline V CDR1 and CDR2: SGHTA, FQGTGA. The part of the CDR3 DNA that was read is TGTGCCAGCAGCCTCTTGACGGGGGGCGAG. This encodes CASSLLTGGE. The whole CDR3 is CASSLLTGGEQYF.

In its sample, this clone was seen many times. The sequence runs out 3 residues before the end of the CDR3; the remainder is reconstructed from the germline J gene. This sequence joins TRBV18 and TRBJ1-5, with no clear D. V lost 3 bases and J 0 bases, leaving 9 bases between the germline ends. Germline assignment: CDR1 KGHSH and CDR2 LQKENI. The CDR3 length is 15 residues. Incomplete CDR3 DNA: TGTGCCAGCTCACCGAGGGTCTCTAGCAATCAGCCC. This encodes CASSPRVSSNQP. The CDR3 as a whole reads CASSPRVSSNQPQHF.

The CDR3 here is CASRISGIVSSYNEQFF. The covered CDR3 bases are TGTGCCAGCAGGATTAGCGGGATAGTAAGCTCCTACAATGAG. This rearrangement joins TRBV2 to TRBJ2-1; 8 positions match TRBD2. The read terminates 3 residues ahead of where the CDR3 ends, so the germline J gene completes it. Trimming took 6 bases from V and 0 from J; bases not matched to a gene: 10. CDR1 and CDR2 (germline): SNHLY, FYNNEI. The CDR3 runs to 17 residues.

This clone has only a few counts. The read falls 3 residues short of the CDR3 end, and the missing part is taken from the germline J gene. This chain joins TRBV19 and TRBJ1-4; a weak D match, TRBD1 (6 bases). Germline loops: CDR1 LNHDA, CDR2 SQIVND (reference sequence). Between the trimmed V and J ends, which lost 5 bases and 8 bases, there was a span of 18 bases. CDR3 length: 15 amino acids. The CDR3 loop reads CASSLTGMDGEKLFF. Partial CDR3 DNA: TGTGCCAGTAGTCTTACAGGGATGGATGGAGAAAAA.

Points on this clone: The observed sequence ends 3 residues before the CDR3 terminus, with the missing tail filled in from the germline J gene. The J gene is TRBJ2-3, the V gene TRBV5-1; D possibly corresponds to TRBD1 (5 bases). Germline-derived CDR1 and CDR2 are SGHRS and YFSETQ. The CDR3 is 16 residues long. V shed 3 bases and J shed 1 base, with 15 bases lying between them. The CDR3 here is CASSSRAGRGTDTQYF. Incomplete CDR3 DNA: TGCGCCAGCAGCTCCAGGGCCGGACGGGGCACAGATACG. Filled out from reference TRBV5-1 and TRBJ2-3, the complete variable domain reads KAGVTQTPRYLIKTRGQQVTLSCSPISGHRSVSWYQQTPGQGLQFLFEYFSETQRNKGNFPGRFSGRQFSNSRSEMNVSTLELGDSALYLCASSSRAGRGTDTQYFGPGTRLTVL.

This clone was seen ten or more times. With the read ending 3 residues before the CDR3 end, the germline J gene is used to fill in that end. This sequence joins TRBV6-4 and TRBJ2-1, with 10 nucleotides matching TRBD2. Trimming cost V 0 bases and J 6 bases; bases outside gene matches: 2. CDR3 length equals 15 residues. In germline, CDR1 is MRHNA, CDR2 SNTAGT. The DNA read from the CDR3 is TGTGCCAGCAGTGACTCGAGCGGGGGGGCCAATGAG. Its translation is CASSDSSGGANE. The whole CDR3 region reads CASSDSSGGANEQFF.

This clone showed up just a few times. The sequence runs out 3 residues before the end of the CDR3; the remainder is reconstructed from the germline J gene. The chain combines TRBV11-3 with TRBJ2-7; D perhaps matches TRBD1 (5 bases). Trimming took 5 bases from V and 1 from J, leaving 9 bases between them. CDR3 size: 13 residues. Germline V gene lookup returns CDR1 SGHNT and CDR2 YENEEA. The CDR3: CASSGAGSYEQYF. The sequenced CDR3 bases are TGTGCCAGCAGCGGGGCCGGATCCTACGAG.

This clone was counted ten times or more. Sequencing ends 3 residues short of the CDR3 end; the germline J gene provides the rest. This rearrangement joins TRBV6-1 to TRBJ2-1, with 11 bases fitting TRBD2. The CDR3 extends over 15 amino acids. Trimming removed 3 bases from V and 4 bases from J; junction bases left unmatched: 2. Germline assignment: CDR1 MNHNS and CDR2 SASEGT. The DNA read from the CDR3 is TGTGCCAGCAGTGAGAGACTAGCGGGGTACAATGAG. Translation gives CASSERLAGYNE. The entire CDR3 is CASSERLAGYNEQFF.

Regarding this clone: From the germline J gene comes the end of the CDR3, since the read stops 3 residues before it. This chain uses TRBV19 with TRBJ2-3, with 8 nucleotides matching TRBD1. The junction had 3 bases not matched to a gene; V was cut back by 5 bases and J by 2 bases. The CDR3 consists of 14 residues. The germline CDR1 and CDR2 sequences are LNHDA and SQIVND (reference sequence). The part of the CDR3 DNA that was read is TGTGCCAGTAGTGGACAGGGATTCACAGATACG. It yields the protein CASSGQGFTDT. The entire CDR3 protein is CASSGQGFTDTQYF.

This clone has a count of ten or more. Coverage ceases 3 residues before the CDR3 finishes, and the germline J gene fills in the end. The gene calls are TRBV19 and TRBJ2-7; the D is unclear. Germline CDR1 reads LNHDA; CDR2 reads SQIVND (reference sequence). The CDR3 is 13 amino acids. Trimming shortened V by 4 bases and J by 6 bases, and 13 bases separated the two germline ends. This CDR3 is CASSTSAPSEQYF. Partial CDR3 DNA: TGTGCCAGTAGTACCTCCGCCCCTAGCGAG. Filled out from reference TRBV19 and TRBJ2-7, the complete variable domain reads DGGITQSPKYLFRKEGQNVTLSCEQNLNHDAMYWYRQDPGQGLRLIYYSQIVNDFQKGDIAEGYSVSREKKESFPLTVTSAQKNPTAFYLCASSTSAPSEQYFGPGTRLTVT.

This clone was seen repeatedly, ten times or more. Sequencing ends 3 residues short of the CDR3 end; the germline J gene provides the rest. This sequence joins TRBV30 and TRBJ1-5; unclear D gene. CDR1 and CDR2 from the germline V gene are GTSNPN and SVGIG (reference sequence). The V end lost 0 bases, the J end lost 6 bases, and 6 bases lay between the germline ends. The CDR3 is made up of 12 amino acids. CDR3 region: CAWSVQGQPQHF. Partial CDR3 DNA: TGTGCCTGGAGTGTACAAGGTCAGCCC.

This clone has ten or more counts. The read ends 3 residues early relative to the CDR3; the germline J gene fills the gap. This chain joins TRBV30 and TRBJ2-3; D gene uncertain. Trimming pared 4 bases from V and 1 base from J, leaving 9 bases between. This CDR3 spans 13 amino acids. Germline lookup yields CDR1 GTSNPN and CDR2 SVGIG (reference sequence). The sequenced CDR3 bases are TGTGCCTGGAAACGCTCGGGCACAGATACG. Amino acid sequence: CAWKRSGTDT. The full-length CDR3 reads as CAWKRSGTDTQYF. Full variable domain (outside the CDR3, taken from reference TRBV30 and TRBJ2-3): SQTIHQWPATLVQPVGSPLSLECTVEGTSNPNLYWYRQAAGRGLQLLFYSVGIGQISSEVPQNLSASRPQDRQFILSSKKLLLSDSGFYLCAWKRSGTDTQYFGPGTRLTVL.

Note on this clone: From the germline J gene comes the end of the CDR3, since the read stops 3 residues before it. The chain links TRBV2 to TRBJ2-7; 8 bases match TRBD1. This CDR3 contains 13 residues. V lost 7 bases, J lost 3 bases, and 5 bases stayed unmatched. Looked up from germline, CDR1 is SNHLY and CDR2 is FYNNEI. Incomplete CDR3 DNA: TGTGCCAGCATCCGGACAGGGAGCTACGAG. It codes for CASIRTGSYE. In full, the CDR3 reads CASIRTGSYEQYF.

Of note for this clone: The CDR3 is cut off 3 residues early in the read; its end comes from the germline J gene. The chain is built from TRBV19 and TRBJ1-2, with TRBD1 matching 12 bases. Germline CDR1 and CDR2: LNHDA and SQIVND (reference sequence). V lost 3 bases and J lost 6; bases outside the gene matches: 11. CDR3 size: 17 residues. The CDR3 sequence is CASSMIAPGTGGHGYTF. CDR3 DNA (partial): TGTGCCAGTAGTATGATAGCCCCCGGGACAGGGGGCCATGGC.

This clone was observed many times. The read ends 3 residues before the CDR3 terminus; that terminus is restored from the germline J gene. The chain combines TRBV2 with TRBJ2-7, with 8 bases matching TRBD2. Germline V lookup: CDR1 SNHLY, CDR2 FYNNEI. CDR3 length: 14 amino acids. V gave up 6 bases and J gave up 3 bases; unmatched junction bases: 7. CDR3 sequence reads: CASSGGGRGYEQYF. The DNA read from the CDR3 is TGTGCCAGCAGCGGGGGGGGACGAGGCTACGAG. The full variable domain, rest sourced from reference TRBV2 and TRBJ2-7, is EPEVTQTPSHQVTQMGQEVILRCVPISNHLYFYWYRQILGQKVEFLVSFYNNEISEKSEIFDDQFSVERPDGSNFTLKIRSTKLEDSAMYFCASSGGGRGYEQYFGPGTRLTVT.

This clone was detected only a few times. The CDR3 end falls 3 residues outside the read, so it is completed with the germline J gene. The chain links TRBV2 to TRBJ2-2; tentative D call: TRBD1 (6 bases). Trimming took off 6 bases at V and 5 bases at J, with 13 bases between the two ends. The germline CDR1 and CDR2 sequences are SNHLY and FYNNEI. This CDR3 has 14 residues. This CDR3 is CASRVDRGTGELFF. The CDR3 DNA, read in part, is TGTGCCAGCAGAGTGGACAGAGGAACCGGGGAG.

A note on this clone: The read gets to within 3 residues of the CDR3 end, and the germline J gene fills in the rest. The chain joins TRBV11-2 to TRBJ2-2; D is undetermined. Germline CDR1 SGHAT, CDR2 FQNNGV. V was shortened by 2 bases and J by 3 bases, with 10 bases between the two germline ends. The CDR3 has 15 residues. The DNA read from the CDR3 is TGTGCCAGCAGCTTAAGGGCAGGAGACACCGGGGAG. Protein product: CASSLRAGDTGE. The CDR3, in full, reads CASSLRAGDTGELFF.